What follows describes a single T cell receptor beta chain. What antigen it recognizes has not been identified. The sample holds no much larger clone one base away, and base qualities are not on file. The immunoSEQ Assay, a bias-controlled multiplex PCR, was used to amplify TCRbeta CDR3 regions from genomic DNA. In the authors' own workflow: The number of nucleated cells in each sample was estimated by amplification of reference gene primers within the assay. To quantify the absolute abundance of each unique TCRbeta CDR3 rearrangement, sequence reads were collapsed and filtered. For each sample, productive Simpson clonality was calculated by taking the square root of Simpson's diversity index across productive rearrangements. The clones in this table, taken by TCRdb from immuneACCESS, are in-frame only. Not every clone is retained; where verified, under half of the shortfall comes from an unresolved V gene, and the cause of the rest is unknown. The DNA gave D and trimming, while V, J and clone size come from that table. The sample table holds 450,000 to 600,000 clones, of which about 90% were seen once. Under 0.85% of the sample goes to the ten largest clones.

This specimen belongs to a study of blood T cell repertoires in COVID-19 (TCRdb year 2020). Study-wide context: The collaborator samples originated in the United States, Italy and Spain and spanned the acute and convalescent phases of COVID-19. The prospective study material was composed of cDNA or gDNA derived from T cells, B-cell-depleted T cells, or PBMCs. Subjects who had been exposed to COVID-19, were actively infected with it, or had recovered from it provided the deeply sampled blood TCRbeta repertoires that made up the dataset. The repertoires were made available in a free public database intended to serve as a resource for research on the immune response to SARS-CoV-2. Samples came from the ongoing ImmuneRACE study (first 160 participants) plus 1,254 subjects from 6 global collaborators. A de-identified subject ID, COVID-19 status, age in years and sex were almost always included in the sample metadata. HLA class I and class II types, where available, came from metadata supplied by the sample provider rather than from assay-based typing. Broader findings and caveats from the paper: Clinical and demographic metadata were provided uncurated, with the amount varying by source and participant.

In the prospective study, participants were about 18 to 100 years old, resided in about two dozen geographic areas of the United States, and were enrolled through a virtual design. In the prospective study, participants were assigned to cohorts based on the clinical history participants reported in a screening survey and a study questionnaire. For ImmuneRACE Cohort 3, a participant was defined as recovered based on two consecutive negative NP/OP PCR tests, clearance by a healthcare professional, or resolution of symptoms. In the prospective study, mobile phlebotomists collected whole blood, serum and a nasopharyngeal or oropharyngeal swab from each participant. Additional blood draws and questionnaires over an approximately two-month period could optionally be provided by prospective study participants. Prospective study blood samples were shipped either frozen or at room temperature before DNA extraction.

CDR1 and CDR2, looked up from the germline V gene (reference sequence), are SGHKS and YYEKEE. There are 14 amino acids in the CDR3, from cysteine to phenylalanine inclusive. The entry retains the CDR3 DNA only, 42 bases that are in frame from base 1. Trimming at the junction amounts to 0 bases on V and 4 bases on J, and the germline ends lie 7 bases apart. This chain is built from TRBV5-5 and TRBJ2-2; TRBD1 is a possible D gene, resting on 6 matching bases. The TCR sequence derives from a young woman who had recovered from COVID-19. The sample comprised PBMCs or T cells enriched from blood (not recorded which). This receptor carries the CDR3 CASSLGTVTGELFF. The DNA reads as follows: TGTGCCAGCAGCTTGGGGACAGTCACCGGGGAGCTGTTTTTT.